A selection of T cell receptor beta chains follows, all from one sample in a study of blood T cell repertoires in COVID-19. Sequenced by immunoSEQ multiplex PCR; TCRdb stores in-frame clones only, minus some. The data contain a few hundred thousand clones, approximately 84% of them singletons. The specimen sequenced was PBMCs or T cells enriched from blood (not recorded which). The receptors here all came from a woman between 25 and 40 years old who had recovered from COVID-19. Both conserved end residues are part of each CDR3. The order of the fields is V gene, J gene, D gene, clone size, CDR3 protein, CDR3 DNA. A D gene is named only where the DNA matches it firmly. Rows may omit the clone size; those that give it use once, few, many or a size class.

v_gene: TRBV18
j_gene: TRBJ2-1
d_gene: NA
abundance: NA
CDR3aa: CASSRRGVYNEQFF
CDR3nt: TGTGCCAGCTCACGGCGCGGAGTTTACAATGAGCAGTTCTTC

v_gene: TRBV5-1
j_gene: TRBJ2-5
d_gene: TRBD2
abundance: NA
CDR3aa: CASSSSTSGVGTQYF
CDR3nt: TGCGCCAGCAGCTCCTCGACTAGCGGGGTTGGGACCCAGTACTTC

v_gene: TRBV5-6
j_gene: TRBJ1-2
d_gene: TRBD1
abundance: NA
CDR3aa: CASSYSQGASGYTF
CDR3nt: TGTGCCAGCAGCTACTCACAGGGGGCTAGCGGCTACACCTTC

v_gene: TRBV19
j_gene: TRBJ2-7
d_gene: TRBD1
abundance: NA
CDR3aa: CASRKGTGMFHEQYF
CDR3nt: TGTGCCAGTAGAAAAGGGACAGGAATGTTCCACGAGCAGTACTTC

v_gene: TRBV5-1
j_gene: TRBJ2-3
d_gene: NA
abundance: NA
CDR3aa: CASSQQVGRDTQYF
CDR3nt: TGCGCCAGCAGTCAACAGGTCGGGAGAGATACGCAGTATTTT

v_gene: TRBV5-1
j_gene: TRBJ2-3
d_gene: NA
abundance: NA
CDR3aa: CASSLGSGEYTDTQYF
CDR3nt: TGCGCCAGCAGTCTCGGGTCAGGGGAATACACAGATACGCAGTATTTT

v_gene: TRBV30
j_gene: TRBJ2-3
d_gene: TRBD2
abundance: NA
CDR3aa: CAWSPEGLASTDTQYF
CDR3nt: TGTGCCTGGAGTCCCGAGGGACTAGCGAGCACAGATACGCAGTATTTT

v_gene: TRBV19
j_gene: TRBJ2-7
d_gene: NA
abundance: NA
CDR3aa: CASSPQEESGEQYF
CDR3nt: TGTGCCAGTAGTCCCCAAGAGGAATCCGGGGAGCAGTACTTC

v_gene: TRBV6-5
j_gene: TRBJ1-1
d_gene: TRBD1
abundance: NA
CDR3aa: CASRNRGGEAFF
CDR3nt: TGTGCCAGCAGGAACAGGGGGGGAGAAGCTTTCTTT

v_gene: TRBV6-5
j_gene: TRBJ2-5
d_gene: NA
abundance: NA
CDR3aa: CASSSLAAETQYF
CDR3nt: TGTGCCAGCAGTTCCCTAGCCGCGGAGACCCAGTACTTC

v_gene: TRBV7-8
j_gene: TRBJ2-7
d_gene: TRBD1
abundance: NA
CDR3aa: CASSKRTGLNHEQYF
CDR3nt: TGTGCCAGCAGCAAGCGGACAGGCTTGAACCACGAGCAGTACTTC

v_gene: TRBV28
j_gene: TRBJ2-7
d_gene: TRBD1
abundance: once
CDR3aa: CASNLLRDRGSYEQYF
CDR3nt: TGTGCCAGCAACCTTCTCCGGGACAGGGGCTCCTACGAGCAGTACTTC

v_gene: TRBV15
j_gene: TRBJ1-1
d_gene: NA
abundance: NA
CDR3aa: CATSSRGGTEAFF
CDR3nt: TGTGCCACCAGCAGCAGGGGTGGCACTGAAGCTTTCTTT

v_gene: TRBV30
j_gene: TRBJ2-5
d_gene: TRBD2
abundance: NA
CDR3aa: CAWTKGLAEETQYF
CDR3nt: TGTGCCTGGACTAAGGGACTAGCGGAAGAGACCCAGTACTTC

v_gene: TRBV5-6
j_gene: TRBJ1-2
d_gene: NA
abundance: NA
CDR3aa: CASRWGGSGYTF
CDR3nt: TGTGCCAGCAGGTGGGGAGGGAGTGGCTACACCTTC

v_gene: TRBV9
j_gene: TRBJ2-3
d_gene: TRBD1
abundance: NA
CDR3aa: CASSVVRDRGTDTQYF
CDR3nt: TGTGCCAGCAGCGTCGTCCGGGACAGGGGCACAGATACGCAGTATTTT

v_gene: TRBV3-1/TRBV3-2
j_gene: TRBJ1-6
d_gene: NA
abundance: NA
CDR3aa: CASSQDLRPLHF
CDR3nt: TGTGCCAGCAGCCAAGATCTGCGACCCCTCCACTTT

v_gene: TRBV25-1
j_gene: TRBJ1-1
d_gene: NA
abundance: NA
CDR3aa: CASGGYSEAFF
CDR3nt: TGTGCCAGCGGAGGCTACTCCGAAGCTTTCTTT

v_gene: TRBV4-1
j_gene: TRBJ2-1
d_gene: TRBD2
abundance: NA
CDR3aa: CASSQASGSISFEQFF
CDR3nt: TGCGCCAGCAGCCAAGCTAGCGGGAGTATTTCCTTTGAGCAGTTCTTC

v_gene: TRBV27
j_gene: TRBJ1-5
d_gene: TRBD1
abundance: NA
CDR3aa: CASRTGNKPQHF
CDR3nt: TGTGCCAGTAGGACAGGGAACAAGCCCCAGCATTTT

v_gene: TRBV19
j_gene: TRBJ1-5
d_gene: TRBD1
abundance: NA
CDR3aa: CASQGQMNQPQHF
CDR3nt: TGTGCCAGCCAGGGACAGATGAATCAGCCCCAGCATTTT

v_gene: TRBV2
j_gene: TRBJ2-3
d_gene: NA
abundance: NA
CDR3aa: CASSRTIPSTDTQYF
CDR3nt: TGTGCCAGCAGTAGGACAATACCCAGCACAGATACGCAGTATTTT

v_gene: TRBV5-1
j_gene: TRBJ2-3
d_gene: NA
abundance: NA
CDR3aa: CASSLVGVLTDTQYF
CDR3nt: TGCGCCAGCAGCTTGGTCGGGGTTCTCACAGATACGCAGTATTTT

v_gene: TRBV7-9
j_gene: TRBJ2-3
d_gene: NA
abundance: NA
CDR3aa: CASSLDRSTDTQYF
CDR3nt: TGTGCCAGCAGCTTAGACAGATCCACAGATACGCAGTATTTT

v_gene: TRBV12-3/TRBV12-4
j_gene: TRBJ2-7
d_gene: NA
abundance: NA
CDR3aa: CASSERAIYEQYF
CDR3nt: TGTGCCAGCAGTGAGCGGGCCATCTACGAGCAGTACTTC

v_gene: TRBV18
j_gene: TRBJ2-1
d_gene: NA
abundance: NA
CDR3aa: CASSPRAPYVSYNEQFF
CDR3nt: TGTGCCAGCTCACCGAGGGCCCCATACGTCTCCTACAATGAGCAGTTCTTC

v_gene: TRBV5-1
j_gene: TRBJ1-6
d_gene: TRBD1
abundance: once
CDR3aa: CASSPGQGDLYNSPLHF
CDR3nt: TGCGCCAGCAGCCCGGGGCAGGGGGATCTCTATAATTCACCCCTCCACTTT

v_gene: TRBV2
j_gene: TRBJ1-6
d_gene: TRBD1
abundance: NA
CDR3aa: CASSVQGANSPLHF
CDR3nt: TGTGCCAGCAGTGTACAGGGGGCGAATTCACCCCTCCACTTT